A selection of T cell receptor beta chains follows, all from one sample in a study of T cell responses to AZD1222 COVID-19 vaccine. Generated by immunoSEQ multiplex PCR, the TCRdb table keeps only in-frame clones and is missing some. Here the sample spans tens of thousands of clones, 90% being singletons. The source material was peripheral blood, sampled on day 0 of AZD1222 vaccination. The receptors derive from an adult in good health. CDR3s include the opening cysteine and the closing phenylalanine or tryptophan. Fields, in order: clone size, V gene, D gene, J gene, CDR3 DNA, CDR3 protein. D genes are given only for firm matches. Clone size, where shown, is once, few, many, or a class for clones that have expanded.

abundance: -; v_gene: TRBV15; d_gene: TRBD1; j_gene: TRBJ1-5; CDR3nt: TGTGCCACCAGCGAACCCGGGACAGCCTTCAATCAGCCCCAGCATTTT; CDR3aa: CATSEPGTAFNQPQHF
abundance: once; v_gene: TRBV11-3; d_gene: -; j_gene: TRBJ1-3; CDR3nt: TGTGCCAGCAGCTTAGGCATCGGAAACACCATATATTTT; CDR3aa: CASSLGIGNTIYF
abundance: -; v_gene: TRBV18; d_gene: -; j_gene: TRBJ1-5; CDR3nt: TGTGCCAGCTCCCCAGCGTACAATCAGCCCCAGCATTTT; CDR3aa: CASSPAYNQPQHF
abundance: once; v_gene: TRBV5-3; d_gene: -; j_gene: TRBJ1-4; CDR3nt: TGTGCCAGAAGCTTTACTAATGAAAAACTGTTTTTT; CDR3aa: CARSFTNEKLFF
abundance: -; v_gene: TRBV7-3; d_gene: -; j_gene: TRBJ2-3; CDR3nt: TGTGCCAGCAGCTTAGGGGGTTTTAGGACAGATACGCAGTATTTT; CDR3aa: CASSLGGFRTDTQYF
abundance: once; v_gene: TRBV15; d_gene: -; j_gene: TRBJ2-1; CDR3nt: TGTGCCACCAGCCGGACTGCCCCGGCCTACAATGAGCAGTTCTTC; CDR3aa: CATSRTAPAYNEQFF
abundance: -; v_gene: TRBV3-1/TRBV3-2; d_gene: -; j_gene: TRBJ2-1; CDR3nt: TGTGCCAGCAGCCAAGAGGAGGACTGGTTCAATGAGCAGTTCTTC; CDR3aa: CASSQEEDWFNEQFF
abundance: -; v_gene: TRBV9; d_gene: -; j_gene: TRBJ1-3; CDR3nt: TGTGCCAGCAGCGTAGATATGGCAAACTCTGGAAACACCATATATTTT; CDR3aa: CASSVDMANSGNTIYF
abundance: -; v_gene: TRBV11-2; d_gene: TRBD2; j_gene: TRBJ2-3; CDR3nt: TGTGCCAGCAGCTTTCCCTTGAGCGGGGGAGCAGATACGCAGTATTTT; CDR3aa: CASSFPLSGGADTQYF
abundance: once; v_gene: TRBV9; d_gene: TRBD2; j_gene: TRBJ2-7; CDR3nt: TGTGCCAGCAGCGCGACTAGCGGTTCCTACGAGCAGTACTTC; CDR3aa: CASSATSGSYEQYF
abundance: -; v_gene: TRBV19; d_gene: TRBD1; j_gene: TRBJ1-3; CDR3nt: TGTGCCAGTAGTATAGACTCCGGGACAGTCTCTGGAAACACCATATATTTT; CDR3aa: CASSIDSGTVSGNTIYF
abundance: few; v_gene: TRBV9; d_gene: -; j_gene: TRBJ2-2; CDR3nt: TGTGCCAGCAGCGTAGTGGCGAATACCGGGGAGCTGTTTTTT; CDR3aa: CASSVVANTGELFF
abundance: -; v_gene: TRBV6-5; d_gene: -; j_gene: TRBJ1-2; CDR3nt: TGTGCCAGTCGCCCGCGGGGGAACTATGGCTACACCTTC; CDR3aa: CASRPRGNYGYTF
abundance: -; v_gene: TRBV5-4; d_gene: TRBD1; j_gene: TRBJ2-2; CDR3nt: TGTGCCAGCAGTACCAAGACGGACAGGACCGGGGAGCTGTTTTTT; CDR3aa: CASSTKTDRTGELFF
abundance: -; v_gene: TRBV6-1; d_gene: -; j_gene: TRBJ2-7; CDR3nt: TGTGCCAGCAGTGAAACGCTAACCGGGGCTTTCTTGGACTTC; CDR3aa: CASSETLTGAFLDF
abundance: -; v_gene: TRBV7-6; d_gene: -; j_gene: TRBJ1-1; CDR3nt: TGTGCCAGCAGCTTAGCGGAGGTTTCGGAAGCTTTCTTT; CDR3aa: CASSLAEVSEAFF
abundance: -; v_gene: TRBV6-2/TRBV6-3; d_gene: -; j_gene: TRBJ2-1; CDR3nt: TGTGCCAGCAGTTACTCTGGCGCCGAGCAGTTCTTC; CDR3aa: CASSYSGAEQFF
abundance: -; v_gene: TRBV12-3/TRBV12-4; d_gene: TRBD2; j_gene: TRBJ2-1; CDR3nt: TGTGCCAGCCTAGCGGGGAACTACAATGAGCAGTTCTTC; CDR3aa: CASLAGNYNEQFF
abundance: -; v_gene: TRBV9; d_gene: TRBD1; j_gene: TRBJ2-7; CDR3nt: TGTGCCAGCAGCGGAACGGGACAGCTTCCCTACGAGCAGTACTTC; CDR3aa: CASSGTGQLPYEQYF
abundance: -; v_gene: TRBV11-3; d_gene: -; j_gene: TRBJ2-1; CDR3nt: TGTGCCAGCAGCTTAGATGCGAGCGGTTCCTACAATGAGCAGTTCTTC; CDR3aa: CASSLDASGSYNEQFF
abundance: -; v_gene: TRBV7-2; d_gene: TRBD1; j_gene: TRBJ2-1; CDR3nt: TGTGCCAGCAGCTCGCGACAGGGTCTGGTCTCTTCTCGGGAGCAGTTCTTC; CDR3aa: CASSSRQGLVSSREQFF
abundance: -; v_gene: TRBV3-1/TRBV3-2; d_gene: -; j_gene: TRBJ1-2; CDR3nt: TGTGCCAGCAGGCACAAGGGGGGGCTCGGCTATGGCTACACCTTC; CDR3aa: CASRHKGGLGYGYTF
abundance: -; v_gene: TRBV11-3; d_gene: -; j_gene: TRBJ1-1; CDR3nt: TGTGCCAGCAGCTCCCCGGGGGCGGGGGCTTTCTTT; CDR3aa: CASSSPGAGAFF
abundance: -; v_gene: TRBV4-3; d_gene: -; j_gene: TRBJ1-1; CDR3nt: TGCGCCAGCAGCCAAGTGGGAGCCCCTCCGGGCTCGGGCACTGAAGCTTTCTTT; CDR3aa: CASSQVGAPPGSGTEAFF
abundance: -; v_gene: TRBV5-1; d_gene: -; j_gene: TRBJ2-7; CDR3nt: TGCGCCAGCAGCTTGGAGGCCAGGTTCGCCTACGAGCAGTACTTC; CDR3aa: CASSLEARFAYEQYF
abundance: -; v_gene: TRBV7-6; d_gene: TRBD1; j_gene: TRBJ1-4; CDR3nt: TGTGCCAGCAGCTTAGCCGGGACAGGGGATGAAAAACTGTTTTTT; CDR3aa: CASSLAGTGDEKLFF
abundance: -; v_gene: TRBV7-2; d_gene: -; j_gene: TRBJ2-1; CDR3nt: TGTGCCAGCACCACACAGAGGAATGAGCAGTTCTTC; CDR3aa: CASTTQRNEQFF
abundance: -; v_gene: TRBV7-3; d_gene: -; j_gene: TRBJ1-1; CDR3nt: TGTGCCAGCAGCGGGACACCGAACACTGAAGCTTTCTTT; CDR3aa: CASSGTPNTEAFF
abundance: few; v_gene: TRBV7-2; d_gene: -; j_gene: TRBJ1-2; CDR3nt: TGTGCCAGCAGCTTATCGATTGCGGATGGCTACACCTTC; CDR3aa: CASSLSIADGYTF
abundance: few; v_gene: TRBV18; d_gene: TRBD1; j_gene: TRBJ1-1; CDR3nt: TGTGCCAGCTCACCTGGGACAGGGCTCAGCACTGAAGCTTTCTTT; CDR3aa: CASSPGTGLSTEAFF
abundance: -; v_gene: TRBV7-9; d_gene: -; j_gene: TRBJ2-2; CDR3nt: TGTGCCAGCACGGGGAGTTGGACCGGGGAGCTGTTTTTT; CDR3aa: CASTGSWTGELFF
abundance: once; v_gene: TRBV5-4; d_gene: -; j_gene: TRBJ2-2; CDR3nt: TGTGCCAGCCACGGTAGGACTCAAAACACCGGGGAGCTGTTTTTT; CDR3aa: CASHGRTQNTGELFF
abundance: -; v_gene: TRBV7-2; d_gene: TRBD2; j_gene: TRBJ2-1; CDR3nt: TGTGCCAGCAGCTTAGGCGGGGGGGTCAATGAGCAGTTCTTC; CDR3aa: CASSLGGGVNEQFF